This TCR beta chain is from a study of shared clonotypes between healthy human individuals. TCRdb keeps only in-frame clones here, not all; method: immunoSEQ multiplex PCR. In the table there are 1,400,000 or so clones, around 98.5% of which are singletons. This CDR3 is built from 16 residues. Looked up from germline, CDR1 is SGHAT and CDR2 is FQDESV (reference sequence). The junction had 10 bases not matched to a gene; V was cut back by 4 bases and J by 2 bases. Sequencing used naive CD4+ T cells sorted from blood. Regarding subset: CD45RA+ positively selected. The J gene is TRBJ2-5, the V gene TRBV11-1, with TRBD1 matching over 7 bases. The clonotype comes from a man younger than 40 in good health. The CDR3, as DNA: TGTGCCAGCAGCTCTCGTTTTGACAGGGCGCAAGAGACCCAGTACTTC. This translates into CASSSRFDRAQETQYF. The full variable domain, its missing parts supplied by reference TRBV11-1 and TRBJ2-5, is EAEVAQSPRYKITEKSQAVAFWCDPISGHATLYWYRQILGQGPELLVQFQDESVVDDSQLPKDRFSAERLKGVDSTLKIQPAELGDSAMYLCASSSRFDRAQETQYFGPGTRLLVL.